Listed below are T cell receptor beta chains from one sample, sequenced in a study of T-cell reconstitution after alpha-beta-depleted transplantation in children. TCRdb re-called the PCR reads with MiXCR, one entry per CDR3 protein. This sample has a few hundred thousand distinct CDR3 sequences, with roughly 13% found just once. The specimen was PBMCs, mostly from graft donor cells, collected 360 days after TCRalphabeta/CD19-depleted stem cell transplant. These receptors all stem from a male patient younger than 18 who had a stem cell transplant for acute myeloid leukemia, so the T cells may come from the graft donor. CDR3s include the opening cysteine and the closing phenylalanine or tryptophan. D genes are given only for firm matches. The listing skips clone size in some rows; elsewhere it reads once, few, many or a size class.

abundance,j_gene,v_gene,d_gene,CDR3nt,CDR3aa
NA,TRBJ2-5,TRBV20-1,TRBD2,TGCAATCTAGCGGGAGGGCCGGGAGAGACCCAGTACTTC,CNLAGGPGETQYF
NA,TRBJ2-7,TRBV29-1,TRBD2,TGCAGCGGGACACTAGCGGGAGGGCCCAGCGAGCAGTACTTC,CSGTLAGGPSEQYF
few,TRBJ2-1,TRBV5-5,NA,TGTGCCAGCAGTCATCTTTTGGGGGGTCAAAGGGAGCAGTTCTTC,CASSHLLGGQREQFF
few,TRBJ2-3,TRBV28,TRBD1,TGTGCCAGCAGTTTATGGACAGGGTCCTATTTT,CASSLWTGSYF
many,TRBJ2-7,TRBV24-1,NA,TGTGCCACCAGTGATTTAGGTATCGGGACAAACTACGAGCAGTACTTC,CATSDLGIGTNYEQYF
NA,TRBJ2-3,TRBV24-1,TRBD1,TGTGCCACCAGCCGGGACAGAACGACGGATACGCAGTATTTT,CATSRDRTTDTQYF
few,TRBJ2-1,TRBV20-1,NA,TGCAGTGCCTGGGGGATACCCTCCTACAATGAGCAGTTCTTC,CSAWGIPSYNEQFF
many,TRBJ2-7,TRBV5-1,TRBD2,TGCGCCAGCAGCTTAATGGTGGCTAGCGGACTCGGGTACGAGCAGTACTTC,CASSLMVASGLGYEQYF
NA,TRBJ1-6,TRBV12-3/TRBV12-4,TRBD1,TGTGCCAGCACCGGGGACAGGTCCTATAATTCACCCCTCCACTTT,CASTGDRSYNSPLHF
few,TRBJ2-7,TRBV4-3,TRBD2,TGCGCCAGCAGCCCAATGGGAGGGCGGACTAGCTCCTACGAGCAGTACTTC,CASSPMGGRTSSYEQYF
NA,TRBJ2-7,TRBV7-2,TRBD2,TGTGCCAGCAGCCTGAATAGCGGGGCTCCTTACGAGCAGTACTTC,CASSLNSGAPYEQYF
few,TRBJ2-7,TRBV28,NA,TGTGCCAGCAGTCTCCCCTCCAGGGAATGGGGGCAGTACTTC,CASSLPSREWGQYF
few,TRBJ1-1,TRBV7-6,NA,TGTGCCAGCAGCTTTAGCTTTTATCCGGGACATCACACTGAAGCTTTCTTT,CASSFSFYPGHHTEAFF
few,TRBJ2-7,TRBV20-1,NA,TGCAGTGCTACTCTTTCGGGACTTAGGTTCTCCTACGAGCAGTACTTC,CSATLSGLRFSYEQYF
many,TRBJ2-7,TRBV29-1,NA,TGCAGCGTTGGTTCAGGCATTACCGAGCAGTACTTC,CSVGSGITEQYF